The present TCR beta chain was sequenced within a study of T-cell memory formation after mild COVID-19 (dated by TCRdb to about 2021). Notes on the research overall: Most TCR sequence clusters were specific to one of the two donors. T-cell clones expanding and contracting after mild COVID-19 in a couple of donors were tracked by longitudinal TCRalpha and TCRbeta repertoire sequencing. The cohort comprised two young, previously healthy adult volunteers, one female and one male. What the work shows at the level of the full study, not this receptor alone: Clones contracting from day 15 to 85 had balanced CD4/CD8 phenotypes, while a second wave expanding from day 15 to 37 was biased towards CD4+. Some responding clones were found in pre-infection memory, which suggests that pre-existing cross-reactive memory T cells took part in the SARS-CoV-2 response. The study covered only two mild cases, and larger cohorts including severe cases with pre-infection samples were considered necessary. Contracting CD4+ clones appeared mostly in the CM and EM memory subsets, whereas CD8+ clones were enriched in EMRA. Whether the second-wave clones peaking on day 37 were SARS-CoV-2 specific was not confirmed.

PBMCs were isolated by Ficoll-Paque density gradient centrifugation. From its cysteine to its phenylalanine, the CDR3 spans 13 amino acids. Solely the CDR3 DNA is kept, with 39 bases framed from the first base. V is pruned by 6 bases and J by 8 bases, leaving 7 bases of the junction without a gene match. CDR1 and CDR2 are drawn from the germline V gene (reference sequence): LNHNV, YYDKDF. In the case of this clonotype: Its antigen is still unknown. No much larger clone exists at a distance of one base, and base qualities are not known.

Data came from an Illumina NovaSeq 6000. TCRalpha and TCRbeta cDNA libraries were built by 5'RACE with constant-segment primers, adding sample barcodes and unique molecular identifiers. RNA was extracted from every sample with Trizol reagent. Libraries were amplified in two PCR steps, with a second sample barcode and Illumina TruSeq adapters added in the second step. The libraries were sequenced on an Illumina NovaSeq using 2 x 150 bp paired-end reads. The original pipeline was this. Demultiplexing of reads and collapsing into UMI-guided consensus sequences were performed with migec v1.2.7. Using mixcr v2.1.11, the UMI consensuses were aligned to TRA and TRB V and J templates and assembled into clonotypes. A clonotype was counted as expanded or contracted only when both edgeR and NoisET called the clonotype significant, with the noise models trained on biological replicates. For edgeR calls, the thresholds were a false discovery rate-adjusted p below 0.01 and a log2 fold-change of 1. As an exploratory analysis of dynamics, max-normalized trajectories of the 1000 most abundant clonotypes were examined with PCA combined with hierarchical clustering. Separately sequenced CD4+ and CD8+ repertoires were used to assign a CD4 or CD8 phenotype to each responding clone. TCRdb cleaned the public reads at Q25 with fastp, built clones with MiXCR and kept in-frame beta chains. When rows share a CDR3 protein, they turn into one entry using the most common DNA and genes. The V and J calls follow TCRdb's processing rather than the paper's. In all, the sample holds 470,000 or so distinct CDR3 sequences, and around 25% of those were seen once. Around an eighth of the sample rests with the top ten.

Material for sequencing was PBMCs or a T cell subset sorted from them (not recorded which). The TCR originated in an adult woman who had mild COVID-19 (a few samples of this study predate the infection). The sample titles of this study are shuffled in the database, so cell type and time point are left out; the donor was told from shared clones. The V and J genes are TRBV15 and TRBJ2-3; 8 central nucleotides agree with TRBD2. The CDR3: CATRTGGGATQYF. The nucleotide sequence is TGTGCCACCAGGACGGGAGGGGGGGCTACGCAGTATTTT. The full variable domain, completed from the reference TRBV15 and TRBJ2-3 proteins outside the CDR3, reads DAMVIQNPRYQVTQFGKPVTLSCSQTLNHNVMYWYQQKSSQAPKLLFHYYDKDFNNEADTPDNFQSRRPNTSFCFLDIRSPGLGDTAMYLCATRTGGGATQYFGPGTRLTVL.